This T cell receptor (beta chain) was recorded in a study of technical replicates of blood from a handful of donors. The CDR3 extends over 13 amino acids. V was clipped by 2 bases and J by 7 bases, with 11 bases between them. Per germline, CDR1 MNHNS and CDR2 SASEGT. The assay was immunoSEQ multiplex PCR, and TCRdb's table has in-frame clones only and misses some. The sample consists of roughly 57,000 clones, roughly 95% of them appearing once. The receptor comes from a human donor in good health. Some clones in this sample may be carry-over from other donors' samples. The chain uses TRBV6-1 and TRBJ2-5; D not certain. Material for sequencing was PBMCs. The CDR3 DNA is TGTGCCAGCAGTGAAAGCCAGGATCGGACCCAGTACTTC. This codes for CASSESQDRTQYF.